The next 30 T cell receptor beta chains were all read from a single sample in a study of cytomegalovirus exposure and HLA in healthy donors. PCR used 60 Vbeta primers and 13 Jbeta primers. The protocol was immunoSEQ multiplex PCR, while the TCRdb copy is restricted to in-frame clones and leaves out a portion. The profile shows roughly 90,000 clones, 74% of them singletons. The material sequenced was PBMCs. These receptors were collected from a man aged 25-45 years in good health and CMV-seropositive.

This clone was observed at least ten times. The chain joins TRBV5-4 to TRBJ2-7; 7 nucleotides align to TRBD1. The germline V gene has CDR1 SGHNT and CDR2 YYREEE (reference sequence). This CDR3 is built from 14 residues. V gave up 2 bases and J gave up 4 bases; unmatched junction bases: 6. CDR3 DNA sequence: TGTGCCAGCAGCTTTGGGACAGCTCCTTACGAGCAGTACTTC. Amino acid sequence: CASSFGTAPYEQYF.

This chain connects TRBV5-4 to TRBJ2-2; 8 positions agree with TRBD1. CDR3 length equals 14 residues. V shed 5 bases and J 4 bases; nucleotides not matched to a gene: 4. CDR1 and CDR2 (germline): SGHNT, YYREEE (reference sequence). As DNA, the CDR3 is TGTGCCAGCAGTGCAGGGGGCATCACCGGGGAGCTGTTTTTT. Residues: CASSAGGITGELFF.

As concerns this clone: The sample holds other DNA sequences that translate to the same CDR3. The chain couples TRBV5-6 to TRBJ1-5, with D hard to call. Trimming stripped 0 bases from V and 0 bases from J, with 7 bases between. The CDR3 totals 15 residues. Germline V gives CDR1 SGHDT, CDR2 YYEEEE. The CDR3 bases are TGTGCCAGCAGCTTGGACAGTAATAGCAATCAGCCCCAGCATTTT. This encodes CASSLDSNSNQPQHF.

V is TRBV29-1 and J is TRBJ2-2, with 7 bases aligning to TRBD1. This CDR3 comprises 14 residues. Germline CDR1 reads SQVTM; CDR2 reads ANQGSEA. CDR3 sequence (DNA): TGCGCAGGACAGGCCCCGGTGAACACCGGGGAGCTGTTTTTT. Its protein product is CAGQAPVNTGELFF.

This chain joins TRBV6-5 and TRBJ1-4, with a tentative D call TRBD1 (6 bases). The CDR3 is made up of 14 amino acids. Trimming took 8 bases from V and 13 from J, leaving 23 bases between them. From germline, CDR1 is MNHEY and CDR2 SVGAGI. The CDR3 loop is CASGTLTGIDGLFF. As DNA, the CDR3 is TGTGCCAGCGGAACCTTAACAGGGATTGATGGACTGTTTTTT.

For the CDR3, the DNA is TGTGCCAGCTCACCACGGGAGGGTTGGACTGAAGCTTTCTTT. It yields the protein CASSPREGWTEAFF. This chain connects TRBV18 to TRBJ1-1; no definite D call. V was pared by 1 base and J by 5 bases, with 11 bases between. The CDR3 runs 14 residues. Germline V CDR1 and CDR2: KGHSH, LQKENI.

The chain couples TRBV29-1 to TRBJ2-7; D is unclear. The CDR3 spans 10 residues. Germline V lookup: CDR1 SQVTM, CDR2 ANQGSEA. V lost 7 bases, J lost 5 bases, and 9 bases lay in between. This CDR3 reads CSAYSDEQYF. The CDR3 region has the DNA TGCAGCGCCTATTCTGACGAGCAGTACTTC.

This chain links TRBV5-3 with TRBJ1-1; D possibly corresponds to TRBD1 (5 bases). TRBV5-3 is annotated as an ORF whose role is uncertain. The CDR3 length is 16 residues. With 1 base removed from V and 6 bases from J, the gap between germline ends came to 19 bases. The CDR3 region is CARSLWGRDNLPEAFF. As DNA, the CDR3 is TGTGCCAGAAGCTTGTGGGGCAGGGATAATCTCCCTGAAGCTTTCTTT.

This clone was picked up a small number of times. The chain couples TRBV30 to TRBJ2-1; possible D gene TRBD2, 5 bases. The CDR3 loop spans 12 amino acids. CDR1 and CDR2 (germline): GTSNPN, SVGIG (reference sequence). V dropped 2 bases and J dropped 8 bases, with 10 bases sitting between them. CDR3 nucleotide sequence: TGTGCCTGGAGTCCCTTGCGGGATGAGCAGTTCTTC. Its protein product is CAWSPLRDEQFF.

The chain combines TRBV7-8 with TRBJ2-7; maybe TRBD1 (6 bases). Trimming removed 2 bases from V and 4 bases from J, with 9 bases in between. This CDR3 spans 13 amino acids. From germline, CDR1 is SGHVS and CDR2 FQNEAQ. The CDR3 reads CASSLNRVYEQYF. CDR3 nucleotide sequence: TGTGCCAGCAGCTTAAACAGGGTGTACGAGCAGTACTTC.

This clone came up a few times. The chain links TRBV6-5 to TRBJ1-1, with D unresolved. CDR3 length equals 13 residues. Trimming stripped 6 bases from V and 0 bases from J, with 8 bases between. Germline V gives CDR1 MNHEY, CDR2 SVGAGI. As DNA, the CDR3 is TGTGCCAGCAGAGGACTTTTGAACACTGAAGCTTTCTTT. Protein product: CASRGLLNTEAFF.

This clone appeared a few times. The chain combines TRBV28 with TRBJ2-7, with D perhaps matching TRBD1 (6 bases). The germline gives CDR1 MDHEN, CDR2 SYDVKM. Trimming shortened V by 5 bases and J by 2 bases, and 13 bases separated the two germline ends. This CDR3 comprises 14 residues. The CDR3 nucleotides are TGTGCCAGCAGTCCCCCGACAGGCGCCTACGAGCAGTACTTC. It translates to CASSPPTGAYEQYF.

This clone appeared a single time. V is TRBV7-9 and J is TRBJ2-7; TRBD2 matches at 14 bases. The length of the CDR3 is 16 residues. Per germline, CDR1 SEHNR and CDR2 FQNEAQ (reference sequence). Trimming removed 3 bases from V and 4 bases from J; junction bases left unmatched: 5. CDR3 DNA sequence: TGTGCCAGCAGCTTCCATCGGACTAGCGGGAGGTACGAGCAGTACTTC. It specifies CASSFHRTSGRYEQYF.

This chain connects TRBV7-2 to TRBJ2-7; 8 nucleotides match TRBD2. Germline assignment: CDR1 SGHTA and CDR2 FQGNSA. V was clipped by 7 bases and J by 4 bases; unmatched bases: 6. This CDR3 is built from 13 residues. DNA of the CDR3: TGTGCCAGCAAGGGAGCGGGAGTATACGAGCAGTACTTC. It yields the protein CASKGAGVYEQYF.

The rearrangement joins TRBV18 to TRBJ2-5, with 9 bases lining up with TRBD2. CDR3 size: 14 residues. The germline V gene encodes CDR1 KGHSH and CDR2 LQKENI. With V trimmed by 8 bases and J by 5 bases, 9 bases remained unmatched. This CDR3 is CASHVAGAKETQYF. The DNA of the CDR3 is TGTGCCAGCCACGTAGCGGGAGCAAAGGAGACCCAGTACTTC.

The gene calls are TRBV27 and TRBJ2-5, with a tentative D call TRBD2 (5 bases). Germline V gives CDR1 MNHEY, CDR2 SMNVEV (reference sequence). The CDR3 sequence is 19 residues long. Trimming removed 1 base at V and 5 bases at J, with 26 bases between. The CDR3 is CASSLYALNPGSLGETQYF. As DNA, the CDR3 is TGTGCCAGCAGTTTATACGCCCTTAATCCGGGGTCATTAGGGGAGACCCAGTACTTC.

J is TRBJ1-1 and V is TRBV6-5, with 8 bases lining up with TRBD1. The CDR3 spans 15 residues. V gave up 2 bases and J gave up 6 bases; unmatched junction bases: 8. Germline V gene sequence: CDR1 MNHEY, CDR2 SVGAGI. The DNA of the CDR3 is TGTGCCAGCAGTTACAACACAGGGGGAATCGCTGAAGCTTTCTTT. Its translation: CASSYNTGGIAEAFF.

CDR3 region: CASSFYTGVEQYF. CDR3 nucleotides: TGTGCCAGCAGTTTCTATACAGGGGTCGAGCAGTACTTC. V gene TRBV27 combines with J gene TRBJ2-7; TRBD1 matches 7 bases. J was trimmed by 6 bases and V by 3 bases; bases with no gene match: 5. CDR1 and CDR2 from the germline V gene are MNHEY and SMNVEV (reference sequence). The CDR3 totals 13 residues.

V is TRBV7-2 and J is TRBJ2-3; tentative D call: TRBD2 (7 bases). The CDR3 has 14 residues. Trimming took 7 bases from V and 3 from J, leaving 14 bases between them. Germline assignment: CDR1 SGHTA and CDR2 FQGNSA. The CDR3: CASTLKGGTDTQYF. The CDR3 DNA reads as TGTGCCAGCACCCTTAAGGGGGGGACAGATACGCAGTATTTT.

This chain links TRBV7-9 with TRBJ1-4; 7 nucleotides match TRBD1. Germline V gives CDR1 SEHNR, CDR2 FQNEAQ (reference sequence). There are 15 residues in the CDR3. With 3 bases clipped from V and 8 bases from J, the junction kept 9 bases outside the gene matches. DNA of the CDR3: TGTGCCAGCAGCTTCGGAGGGGGCCGGTCCGAAAAACTGTTTTTT. It yields the protein CASSFGGGRSEKLFF.

The chain links TRBV5-1 to TRBJ2-3, with TRBD2 matching over 8 bases. Trimming took 7 bases from V and 2 from J; bases not matched to a gene: 6. Looked up from germline, CDR1 is SGHRS and CDR2 is YFSETQ. The CDR3 runs to 14 residues. The CDR3 DNA follows: TGCGCCAGCTCGGCGGGGGGATTCACAGATACGCAGTATTTT. It codes for CASSAGGFTDTQYF.

This clone was counted a few times. The V and J genes are TRBV27 and TRBJ2-7; 15 bases align to TRBD2. After removal of 5 bases from V and 3 bases from J, the junction contained 5 bases not matched to a gene. The CDR3 has 16 amino acids. Germline V lookup: CDR1 MNHEY, CDR2 SMNVEV (reference sequence). The CDR3 DNA is TGTGCCAGCAGTGCGGGACTAGCGGGAGGTTTCTACGAGCAGTACTTC. It is translated as CASSAGLAGGFYEQYF.

This chain joins TRBV9 and TRBJ2-5; D ambiguous. Per germline, CDR1 SGDLS and CDR2 YYNGEE. This CDR3 has 12 residues. Trimming took off 4 bases at V and 5 bases at J, with 9 bases between the two ends. The CDR3 region has the DNA TGTGCCAGCAGCCCCCCTGGCGAGACCCAGTACTTC. Protein: CASSPPGETQYF.

The chain links TRBV30 to TRBJ1-4; 8 nucleotides agree with TRBD1. J lost 1 base, V lost 5 bases, and 0 bases had no gene match. CDR3 length: 13 amino acids. Germline loops: CDR1 GTSNPN, CDR2 SVGIG (reference sequence). The CDR3 region has the DNA TGTGCCTGGGACAGGGGAACTAATGAAAAACTGTTTTTT. Its translation: CAWDRGTNEKLFF. Complete variable domain (other parts from reference TRBV30 and TRBJ1-4): SQTIHQWPATLVQPVGSPLSLECTVEGTSNPNLYWYRQAAGRGLQLLFYSVGIGQISSEVPQNLSASRPQDRQFILSSKKLLLSDSGFYLCAWDRGTNEKLFFGSGTQLSVL.

In nucleotides, the CDR3 is TGTGCCAGCAGCTATAACGCGGGCGGTGAAAAACTGTTTTTT. The encoded protein is CASSYNAGGEKLFF. The genes are TRBV7-9 and TRBJ1-4; D is unclear. V lost 4 bases, J lost 7 bases, and 13 bases lay in between. CDR3 length equals 14 residues. In germline, CDR1 is SEHNR, CDR2 FQNEAQ (reference sequence). Filled out from reference TRBV7-9 and TRBJ1-4, the complete variable domain reads DTGVSQNPRHKITKRGQNVTFRCDPISEHNRLYWYRQTLGQGPEFLTYFQNEAQLEKSRLLSDRFSAERPKGSFSTLEIQRTEQGDSAMYLCASSYNAGGEKLFFGSGTQLSVL.

This clone was counted a single time. This chain joins TRBV6-5 and TRBJ1-5, with D tentatively TRBD1 (5 bases). V was trimmed by 5 bases and J by 4 bases, leaving 12 bases between them. The CDR3 runs 14 residues. The germline V gene has CDR1 MNHEY and CDR2 SVGAGI. The CDR3 reads CASSQLGGNQPQHF. The CDR3, as DNA: TGTGCCAGCAGTCAACTCGGGGGTAATCAGCCCCAGCATTTT.

The CDR3 DNA sequence: TGTGCCAGCAGTGAAACCCGTGCGGGAGGGCCCCACAATGAGCAGTTCTTC. Amino acids: CASSETRAGGPHNEQFF. The chain links TRBV2 to TRBJ2-1, with 9 positions matching TRBD2. Looked up from germline, CDR1 is SNHLY and CDR2 is FYNNEI. V shed 2 bases and J 5 bases; nucleotides not matched to a gene: 10. This CDR3 comprises 17 residues.

CDR3 sequence (DNA): TGTGCCAGCAGCTTACAGGACAGGGGGTTAGAATCACCCCTCCACTTT. This gives the protein CASSLQDRGLESPLHF. The J gene is TRBJ1-6, the V gene TRBV7-8, with 10 bases aligning to TRBD1. The junction had 8 bases not matched to a gene; V was cut back by 2 bases and J by 10 bases. The CDR3 totals 16 residues. From germline, CDR1 is SGHVS and CDR2 FQNEAQ.

The J gene is TRBJ1-1, the V gene TRBV28; D remains unclear. V lost 2 bases and J lost 4, with 17 bases in between. The CDR3 is 16 amino acids. The germline V gene has CDR1 MDHEN and CDR2 SYDVKM. CDR3 bases: TGTGCCAGCAGTTTACGCTACAAGTTCGGGGTCACTGAAGCTTTCTTT. Protein sequence: CASSLRYKFGVTEAFF.

V and J are TRBV4-1 and TRBJ1-2, with 11 bases fitting TRBD1. With V trimmed by 3 bases and J by 5 bases, 8 bases remained unmatched. The CDR3 contains 16 residues. CDR1 is MGHRA and CDR2 is YSYEKL in the germline V gene. This CDR3 is CASSHGQGAQKYGYTF. DNA for the CDR3: TGCGCCAGCAGCCACGGACAGGGGGCGCAGAAGTATGGCTACACCTTC.